A selection of T cell receptor beta chains follows, all from one sample in a study of technical replicates of blood from a handful of donors. Assay used: immunoSEQ multiplex PCR; TCRdb lists only in-frame clones, some missing. This sample has about 97,000 clones, with approximately 94% found just once. Specimen: T cells isolated from PBMCs. Receptors originate from a human donor in good health. The CDR3 runs from the conserved cysteine through the conserved F or W. Fields, in order: CDR3 protein, CDR3 DNA, J gene, clone size, V gene, D gene. D genes are given only for firm matches. Clone size, where shown, is once, few, many, or a class for clones that have expanded.

CASSFVGAGNEKLFF,TGTGCCAGCAGCTTTGTAGGGGCCGGAAATGAAAAACTGTTTTTT,TRBJ1-4,NA,TRBV7-2,NA
CASSLAVGASYEQYF,TGTGCCAGCAGCTTGGCCGTTGGGGCCTCCTACGAGCAGTACTTC,TRBJ2-7,once,TRBV7-8,NA
CASIMVAGTGELFF,TGTGCCAGTATAATGGTAGCGGGCACCGGGGAGCTGTTTTTT,TRBJ2-2,NA,TRBV19,TRBD2
CASRRSGVIDTQYF,TGTGCCAGCAGGCGGTCGGGGGTAATAGATACGCAGTATTTT,TRBJ2-3,NA,TRBV6-1,NA
CSVEDLGRQEQETQYF,TGCAGCGTTGAAGACCTCGGGAGGCAGGAACAAGAGACCCAGTACTTC,TRBJ2-5,once,TRBV29-1,TRBD2
CATSPTSGYGELFF,TGTGCCACCAGCCCGACTAGCGGCTATGGGGAGCTGTTTTTT,TRBJ2-2,NA,TRBV15,TRBD2
CASSAGTGGEKLFF,TGTGCCAGCTCGGCCGGGACAGGGGGTGAAAAACTGTTTTTT,TRBJ1-4,NA,TRBV18,TRBD1
CASSELASTDTQYF,TGTGCCAGCAGTGAACTAGCTAGCACAGATACGCAGTATTTT,TRBJ2-3,NA,TRBV2,NA
CASSLAGRAYEQYF,TGTGCCAGCAGCTTAGCCGGGAGAGCCTACGAGCAGTACTTC,TRBJ2-7,NA,TRBV7-2,NA
CASSLWSYQPQHF,TGTGCCAGCAGCTTATGGAGTTATCAGCCCCAGCATTTT,TRBJ1-5,NA,TRBV7-6,NA
CASSLAGLASISGANVLTF,TGCGCCAGCAGCTTGGCAGGACTAGCGTCTATCTCTGGGGCCAACGTCCTGACTTTC,TRBJ2-6,NA,TRBV5-1,TRBD2
CASSDLTRRTCLYEQYF,TGTGCCAGCAGTGACTTAACTCGACGGACATGCCTGTACGAGCAGTACTTC,TRBJ2-7,NA,TRBV21-1,NA
CASSPRQGPSSGYTF,TGTGCCAGCTCGCCCAGACAGGGGCCATCGTCGGGCTACACCTTC,TRBJ1-2,NA,TRBV6-5,TRBD1
CAWRSQLNTEAFF,TGTGCCTGGAGGTCACAGCTGAACACTGAAGCTTTCTTT,TRBJ1-1,NA,TRBV30,NA
CASSSQGASNQPQHF,TGTGCCAGCAGCTCTCAGGGGGCCAGCAATCAGCCCCAGCATTTT,TRBJ1-5,NA,TRBV7-2,TRBD1
CASSLGTGNEQFF,TGTGCCAGCAGCTTGGGGACAGGGAATGAGCAGTTCTTC,TRBJ2-1,NA,TRBV7-9,TRBD1
CATNLAGARDTQYF,TGTGCCACCAACCTAGCGGGAGCAAGAGATACGCAGTATTTT,TRBJ2-3,NA,TRBV2,TRBD2
CASSPQQGMHEKLFF,TGTGCCAGCAGCCCCCAACAGGGGATGCATGAAAAACTGTTTTTT,TRBJ1-4,NA,TRBV9,TRBD1
CASSVNRENTGELFF,TGTGCCAGCAGCGTAAACAGGGAGAACACCGGGGAGCTGTTTTTT,TRBJ2-2,NA,TRBV11-2,NA
CASSQIPNSGSPYEQYF,TGTGCCAGCAGCCAAATCCCCAATAGCGGGAGCCCGTACGAGCAGTACTTC,TRBJ2-7,NA,TRBV9,TRBD2
CASSPGSGLAYEQYF,TGTGCCAGCAGCCCGGGCTCGGGACTAGCTTACGAGCAGTACTTC,TRBJ2-7,few,TRBV7-8,TRBD2
CASSSRETQYF,TGTGCCAGCAGTTCGAGAGAGACCCAGTACTTC,TRBJ2-5,NA,TRBV28,NA
CASSQGQRDEQFF,TGTGCCAGCAGCCAAGGACAGCGAGATGAGCAGTTCTTC,TRBJ2-1,NA,TRBV4-2,NA
CAWSVGGREWQYF,TGTGCCTGGAGTGTAGGCGGGAGGGAATGGCAGTACTTC,TRBJ2-7,NA,TRBV30,TRBD2
CASSQDPYTGSSTDTQYF,TGCGCCAGCAGCCAAGACCCTTATACGGGATCAAGCACAGATACGCAGTATTTT,TRBJ2-3,NA,TRBV4-3,NA
CASSQLDMNTEAFF,TGTGCCAGCAGCCAATTGGACATGAACACTGAAGCTTTCTTT,TRBJ1-1,once,TRBV14,NA
CASTRGAQGANTEAFF,TGCGCCAGCACCCGGGGAGCACAGGGGGCGAACACTGAAGCTTTCTTT,TRBJ1-1,NA,TRBV5-1,TRBD1
CASSTGPGNQPQHF,TGTGCCAGCAGCACTGGTCCAGGGAATCAGCCCCAGCATTTT,TRBJ1-5,NA,TRBV7-8,NA
CASSYPDNEQFF,TGTGCCAGCAGTTACCCTGACAATGAGCAGTTCTTC,TRBJ2-1,NA,TRBV6-5,NA
CSVFLESWNEQFF,TGCAGCGTTTTTCTAGAGTCGTGGAATGAGCAGTTCTTC,TRBJ2-1,NA,TRBV29-1,NA
CASSPGTGVDEQYF,TGTGCCAGCAGTCCCGGGACAGGGGTGGACGAGCAGTACTTC,TRBJ2-7,NA,TRBV28,TRBD1
CASSLDPFDRGPNYGYTF,TGCGCCAGCAGTTTGGACCCATTTGACAGGGGGCCTAACTATGGCTACACCTTC,TRBJ1-2,NA,TRBV5-1,TRBD1
CASSLSTGSYNEQFF,TGTGCCAGCAGCCTGTCGACAGGGAGCTACAATGAGCAGTTCTTC,TRBJ2-1,NA,TRBV7-2,TRBD1
CASSPVRGGTEAFF,TGTGCCAGCAGCCCGGTCCGGGGAGGGACTGAAGCTTTCTTT,TRBJ1-1,few,TRBV14,NA
CASSVEGTGSYEQYF,TGTGCCAGCAGCGTAGAGGGGACAGGTTCCTACGAGCAGTACTTC,TRBJ2-7,NA,TRBV9,TRBD1
CASSVASGMVPGYTF,TGTGCCAGCAGTGTGGCGAGCGGAATGGTACCCGGCTACACCTTC,TRBJ1-2,NA,TRBV6-1,NA
CASSLGAGGNTEAFF,TGCGCCAGCAGCTTGGGAGCGGGAGGGAACACTGAAGCTTTCTTT,TRBJ1-1,NA,TRBV5-1,NA
CASRLADPSTYEQYF,TGCGCCAGCAGACTAGCGGACCCATCAACTTACGAGCAGTACTTC,TRBJ2-7,NA,TRBV4-1,TRBD2
CASSYEEANYGYTF,TGTGCCAGCAGTTACGAGGAAGCTAACTATGGCTACACCTTC,TRBJ1-2,NA,TRBV6-5,NA
CASTQTGGTDTQYF,TGTGCCAGCACCCAGACAGGCGGCACAGATACGCAGTATTTT,TRBJ2-3,NA,TRBV28,NA
CASSWGEGYTF,TGTGCCAGCAGCTGGGGGGAGGGCTACACCTTC,TRBJ1-2,NA,TRBV28,NA
CASSSHPGGPDEQYF,TGTGCCAGCAGCTCCCATCCGGGAGGGCCCGACGAGCAGTACTTC,TRBJ2-7,NA,TRBV7-8,TRBD2
CASSGLAAEREKLFF,TGTGCCAGCAGCGGGCTAGCGGCTGAACGGGAAAAACTGTTTTTT,TRBJ1-4,NA,TRBV9,NA
CASSIQGAQETQYF,TGTGCCAGTAGTATACAGGGGGCTCAAGAGACCCAGTACTTC,TRBJ2-5,NA,TRBV19,TRBD1
CASSWRGSGANVLTF,TGTGCCAGCAGTTGGCGGGGCTCTGGGGCCAACGTCCTGACTTTC,TRBJ2-6,NA,TRBV6-5,NA